This T cell receptor beta chain was captured in a study of blood T cell repertoires in COVID-19. Study in general: From the United States, Italy and Spain came samples of acute and convalescent COVID-19. T cells, B-cell-depleted T cells, or PBMCs provided the cDNA or gDNA that served as material.

Participants were aged about 18 to 95 years, lived in about two dozen US areas, and enrolled virtually. Assignment of participants to cohorts was predicated upon participant-reported clinical history. The germline V and J ends were trimmed by 4 bases and 12 bases, with 18 bases remaining between them. The CDR3 contains 13 residues. Germline V gene sequence: CDR1 SGHDN, CDR2 FVKESK. Profiling relied on immunoSEQ multiplex PCR, and the TCRdb table lists in-frame clones only, not all of them. The sample holds under 250,000 clones, roughly nine tenths seen once. The TCR was taken from a woman under 30 in a cohort exposed to, infected with or recovered from COVID-19 (not recorded which). The sample taken for sequencing was PBMCs or T cells enriched from blood (not recorded which). The chain is built from TRBV14 and TRBJ1-1; D perhaps matches TRBD1 (5 bases). The CDR3 nucleotides are TGTGCCAGCAGCCTTGGGGCCAGCATTTCAACTTTCTTT. This encodes CASSLGASISTFF.